This T cell receptor beta chain was identified during a study of T cell responses to AZD1222 COVID-19 vaccine. Study context: Both about-4-week and about-12-week second-dose recipients were combined.

Study-wide findings and caveats: The donors showed a predominance of white British ancestry and of females, with possible underestimation of clonal diversity.

This clone was detected once. The antigen is undetermined. Trimming took off 3 bases at V and 0 bases at J, with 9 bases between the two ends. This CDR3 contains 15 residues. Germline CDR1 reads LNHDA; CDR2 reads SQIVND (reference sequence). Some clones are missing from TCRdb's copy, which holds only in-frame ones; the method was immunoSEQ multiplex PCR. The repertoire consists of 100,000 to 150,000 clones, with about nine tenths occurring once and the leading ten covering 1.4% to 1.5%. Sequencing used peripheral blood, obtained on day 0 of AZD1222 vaccination. This clonotype was sampled from an adult in good health. V and J are TRBV19 and TRBJ2-1; D unresolved. The CDR3 DNA reads as TGTGCCAGTAGTATTACGGAGAGCTCCTACAATGAGCAGTTCTTC. Translating it yields CASSITESSYNEQFF.